This T cell receptor beta chain emerged from a study of T cells in Graves' hyperthyroidism and ophthalmopathy. Authors of the study amplified TCR beta CDR3 regions from RNA transcripts. In the first-round RT-PCR of the TCR CDR3, the HTBI primer set was used. A single record per CDR3 protein comes from TCRdb applying MiXCR to the multiplex PCR reads. The repertoire includes 600,000 to 800,000 distinct CDR3 sequences, roughly 32% of them detected once, and around 32% sits in the top ten. V was pared by 4 bases and J by 4 bases, with 7 bases of the junction left unmatched. The CDR3 length is 15 residues. Per germline, CDR1 SGHRS and CDR2 YFSETQ.

This chain uses TRBV5-1 with TRBJ2-5, with 10 nucleotides matching TRBD1. Specimen: blood. This sequence was found in a middle-aged woman with Graves' hyperthyroidism. The CDR3 loop is CASSTGTGDGETQYF. DNA of the CDR3: TGCGCCAGCAGCACCGGGACAGGGGATGGAGAGACCCAGTACTTC.